The entry below gives a single T cell receptor beta chain sequence along with its context. Germline CDR1 reads SGHRS; CDR2 reads YFSETQ. This CDR3 spans 15 amino acids. TCRdb's copy holds only in-frame clones and misses some; the assay was immunoSEQ multiplex PCR. The sample has about 1 million clones, around 82% seen once; the top ten hold approximately 0.56%. The data were obtained in a study of shared clonotypes between healthy human individuals. This TCR came from a young man in good health. Some clones in this sample may be carry-over from other donors' samples. The chain combines TRBV5-1 with TRBJ2-5; 8 bases map to TRBD1. With the DNA end fitting TRBJ2-7 better, the J assignment may be wrong. The sample taken for sequencing was memory CD4+ T cells from PBMCs. Regarding subset: CD45RA-negative fraction. The CDR3 nucleotides are TGCGCCAGCAGAGTGGACAGGGCCAGCTCCTACGAGCAGTACTTC. Its protein is CASRVDRASSYEQYF.